This T cell receptor beta chain was documented in a study of blood T cell repertoires in COVID-19. Study overall: Samples taken during acute and convalescent COVID-19 were collected in the United States, Italy and Spain. T cells, B-cell-depleted T cells, or PBMCs supplied cDNA or gDNA.

CDR3 length: 19 amino acids. Original processing notes: By means of reference gene primer amplification, nucleated cell counts were estimated. The method was immunoSEQ multiplex PCR; TCRdb's version includes in-frame clones alone and lacks a portion of them. V and J calls and clone size come straight from that table; D and trimming were deduced from the DNA. The table has 80,000 to 100,000 clones, about 80% seen once; the top ten hold roughly 24%. This receptor was identified in a man in his 70s with acute or convalescent COVID-19. The sequenced sample was peripheral blood. This chain links TRBV21-1 with TRBJ2-3; no check of the table's D call, TRBD1, against the DNA was made. TRBV21-1 is a pseudogene locus. This chain's CDR3 is CASSKRGRLGTDSTDTQYF. The CDR3 coding sequence is TGTGCCAGCAGCAAAAGGGGGCGCTTGGGGACAGACAGCACAGATACGCAGTATTTT.